The 5 T cell receptor beta chains below all came from one sample that was sequenced in a study of molecular identifiers for immune sequencing clone quantification. TCRdb re-derived calls from the PCR reads in MiXCR, one entry per CDR3 protein. Altogether 490,000 or so distinct CDR3 sequences are present, about 25% being singletons, with the ten largest covering around 0.76%. Material for sequencing was naive CD8+ T cells from blood, with Jurkat cell RNA spiked in. Indicated subset: FACS-sorted CD8+CD4-CCR7+CD45RA+ naive T cells. Receptors originate from a human donor in good health. Some libraries in this study had Jurkat cell RNA spiked in.

The sample holds a few counts of this clonotype. The gene calls are TRBV19 and TRBJ1-2; D call uncertain. The germline gives CDR1 LNHDA, CDR2 SQIVND (reference sequence). The CDR3 loop spans 15 amino acids. Trimming stripped 5 bases from V and 3 bases from J, with 16 bases between. CDR3: CASSASRDGHYGYTF. As DNA, the CDR3 is TGTGCCAGTAGTGCGAGCCGGGATGGTCACTATGGCTACACCTTC.

This clonotype was recorded many times. The chain has TRBV20-1 and TRBJ2-7, with unresolved D. Germline V CDR1 and CDR2: DFQATT, SNEGSKA (reference sequence). V was clipped by 6 bases and J by 2 bases, with 14 bases between them. This CDR3 region has 13 residues. The CDR3 is CSAASVLPYEQYF. The CDR3 region has the DNA TGCAGTGCCGCCTCAGTTTTACCCTACGAGCAGTACTTC.

This clonotype was detected only a few times. The J gene is TRBJ2-2, the V gene TRBV27; 10 positions agree with TRBD2. Germline assignment: CDR1 MNHEY and CDR2 SMNVEV (reference sequence). With V trimmed by 8 bases and J by 5 bases, 8 bases remained unmatched. This CDR3 is 15 amino acids long. CDR3 in amino acids: CASGLAGVWTGELFF. CDR3 coding DNA: TGTGCCAGCGGGCTAGCGGGAGTTTGGACCGGGGAGCTGTTTTTT.

Regarding this clonotype: At one boundary the junction diverges from the germline segment, which might be a read error. This rearrangement joins TRBV12-3 or TRBV12-4 to TRBJ2-1, with D perhaps TRBD1 or TRBD2 (6 bases each). This CDR3 has 15 amino acids. CDR3 nucleotides: TGTGCCAGCAGTTTGGGGGGCTACGGAGGGGATGAGCAGCTCTTC. This gives the protein CASSLGGYGGDEQLF.

This chain links TRBV4-3 with TRBJ2-3, with D perhaps matching TRBD1 (5 bases). The germline V gene has CDR1 LGHNA and CDR2 YSLEER. This CDR3 has 15 residues. V lost 1 base to trimming and J lost 4 bases, with 12 bases between them. The CDR3 here is CASSQVSGRADTQYF. The CDR3 bases are TGCGCCAGCAGCCAAGTTTCGGGCAGGGCAGATACGCAGTATTTT.